These 21 T cell receptor beta chains originate from one sample sequenced in a study of CXCR4 blockade with PD-1 therapy in pancreatic cancer. The method was immunoSEQ multiplex PCR; TCRdb's version includes in-frame clones alone and lacks a portion of them. The table records about 3,500 clones, around 46% of them present only once. The sample consisted of tumor tissue. These receptors came from a human donor with pancreatic ductal adenocarcinoma.

The chain joins TRBV9 to TRBJ1-4; TRBD1 aligns across 7 bases. J was trimmed by 5 bases and V by 6 bases; bases with no gene match: 10. CDR3 length: 15 amino acids. The germline gives CDR1 SGDLS, CDR2 YYNGEE. The CDR3 region has the DNA TGTGCCAGCAAGAGGGGGCGTGGCGCCAATGAAAAACTGTTTTTT. This gives the protein CASKRGRGANEKLFF.

The chain uses TRBV6-7 and TRBJ2-3; 12 bases are a match to TRBD2. TRBV6-7 is classed as an ORF, of uncertain function. The junction had 10 bases not matched to a gene; V was cut back by 6 bases and J by 9 bases. The CDR3 spans 15 residues. CDR3 DNA sequence: TGTGCCAGCAGCGTGACTAGCGGGGGCCCTGGGACGCAGTATTTT. As protein: CASSVTSGGPGTQYF.

V is TRBV6-8 and J is TRBJ1-1; 9 bases map to TRBD1. The CDR3 covers 15 residues. Germline V gene data show CDR1 as MNHGY and CDR2 as SAAAGT. The ends lost 2 bases at V and 7 bases at J; junction bases unmatched: 8. CDR3 in DNA: TGTGCCAGCAGTTACGGGCCACAGGGGGCTGGTGAAGCTTTCTTT. Its protein product is CASSYGPQGAGEAFF.

This clone is termed hyperexpanded. This chain connects TRBV11-3 to TRBJ2-1; maybe TRBD2 (6 bases). Trimming removed 1 base at V and 5 bases at J, with 9 bases between. This CDR3 is built from 14 residues. Germline loops: CDR1 SGHNT, CDR2 YENEEA. This chain's CDR3 is CASSLGWGDNEQFF. DNA for the CDR3: TGTGCCAGCAGCTTAGGGTGGGGGGACAATGAGCAGTTCTTC.

The V and J genes are TRBV18 and TRBJ2-7; 7 nucleotides line up with TRBD1. This CDR3 contains 13 residues. From germline, CDR1 is KGHSH and CDR2 LQKENI. The V segment lost 3 bases and the J segment 7 bases; nucleotides outside the gene matches: 6. CDR3 coding DNA: TGTGCCAGCTCACCGGGACAGCGGCTGGAGCAGTACTTC. This gives the protein CASSPGQRLEQYF.

This chain uses TRBV15 with TRBJ1-5; D is ambiguous. V dropped 6 bases and J dropped 4 bases, with 16 bases sitting between them. The CDR3 is 15 residues long. Germline CDR1 reads LNHNV; CDR2 reads YYDKDF (reference sequence). The CDR3 reads CATSPERGLNQPQHF. In DNA form, the CDR3 reads TGTGCCACCAGTCCAGAACGAGGGTTGAATCAGCCCCAGCATTTT.

This chain links TRBV28 with TRBJ2-7; D might be TRBD1 (7 bases). V was shortened by 7 bases and J by 6 bases, with 22 bases between the two germline ends. The CDR3 is made up of 15 amino acids. The germline gives CDR1 MDHEN, CDR2 SYDVKM. The CDR3 DNA reads as TGTGCCAGCACCTTAGTCCAGACAGGGAGGCGCGAGCAGTACTTC. It is translated as CASTLVQTGRREQYF.

This clone occurred a few times. Coverage ceases 1 residue before the CDR3 finishes, and the germline J gene fills in the end. The J gene is TRBJ2-7, the V gene TRBV11-3; D remains unclear. V was cut by 0 bases and J by 2 bases, with 11 bases left in between. Germline CDR1 and CDR2: SGHNT and YENEEA. The CDR3 spans 15 residues. Here the CDR3 reads CASSLDPAAAYEQYF. The covered CDR3 bases are TGTGCCAGCAGCTTAGATCCCGCGGCCGCCTACGAGCAGTAC.

To note about this clone: An end of the junction differs from the germline gene, which may be a read error. The chain links TRBV28 to TRBJ2-3; maybe TRBD2 (5 bases). CDR1 MDHEN and CDR2 SYDVKM come from the germline V gene. This CDR3 contains 17 residues. CDR3: CASSLFPTKADTDTQYF. The CDR3 DNA follows: TGTGCCAGCAGTTTATTTCCGACTAAGGCAGACACAGACACGCAGTATTTT.

This clone has more than one count but fewer than ten. The chain has TRBV10-3 and TRBJ2-1; D ambiguous. The germline V gene encodes CDR1 ENHRY and CDR2 SYGVKD. The CDR3 covers 13 residues. Deletions cut 10 bases from V and 12 bases from J, with 22 bases between. The CDR3 loop reads CATSGDQLRGQFF. The CDR3 region has the DNA TGTGCCACCTCCGGTGACCAGCTCCGAGGGCAGTTCTTC.

This clone was found a few times. The chain has TRBV16 and TRBJ1-5; D remains unclear. This CDR3 is built from 14 residues. The germline gives CDR1 KGHSY, CDR2 FQNENV. The V end was cut by 0 bases, the J end by 7 bases, with 10 bases between. This chain's CDR3 is CASSQSSTEQPQHF. CDR3 coding DNA: TGTGCCAGCAGCCAATCTTCCACGGAACAGCCCCAGCATTTT.

V is TRBV18 and J is TRBJ1-5; TRBD1 aligns across 7 bases. V shed 3 bases and J 11 bases; nucleotides not matched to a gene: 13. This CDR3 is 15 amino acids long. Germline lookup yields CDR1 KGHSH and CDR2 LQKENI. The CDR3 protein is CASSPGTAEGGTQHF. CDR3 DNA: TGTGCCAGCTCACCCGGGACAGCCGAAGGGGGGACCCAGCATTTT.

CDR3 sequence: CTSSQECAPTTEAFF. In nucleotides, the CDR3 is TGCACCAGCAGCCAAGAGTGCGCCCCGACCACTGAAGCTTTCTTT. The V call is TRBV1, the J call TRBJ1-1. TRBV1 constitutes a pseudogene. This CDR3 is 15 amino acids long.

This chain links TRBV19 with TRBJ2-7; no definite D call. Germline lookup yields CDR1 LNHDA and CDR2 SQIVND (reference sequence). The CDR3 is 14 residues long. V was cut by 4 bases and J by 0 bases, with 10 bases left in between. The CDR3 DNA follows: TGTGCCAGTAGTAAACAGCTGACCTCCTACGAGCAGTACTTC. This gives the protein CASSKQLTSYEQYF.

The rearrangement joins TRBV19 to TRBJ2-5; D may be TRBD2 (6 bases). V lost 6 bases, J lost 4 bases, and 21 bases lay in between. CDR1 and CDR2 (germline): LNHDA, SQIVND (reference sequence). The CDR3 has 16 residues. This CDR3 is CASSDGGASAGETQYF. CDR3 DNA sequence: TGTGCCAGTAGCGACGGGGGAGCTTCGGCGGGAGAGACCCAGTACTTC.

The V and J genes are TRBV25-1 and TRBJ2-6, with TRBD1 matching over 8 bases. V lost 8 bases, J lost 2 bases, and 5 bases stayed unmatched. The CDR3 length is 15 residues. CDR1 is MGHDK, CDR2 SYGVNS, per germline. DNA of the CDR3: TGTGCCAGCGAAGGACAGGGCACTGGGGCCAACGTCCTGACTTTC. Amino acids: CASEGQGTGANVLTF.

The rearrangement joins TRBV30 to TRBJ1-2, with D possibly TRBD1 on 5 matching bases. Germline V gene data show CDR1 as GTSNPN and CDR2 as SVGIG (reference sequence). With 3 bases removed from V and 2 bases from J, the gap between germline ends came to 16 bases. This CDR3 contains 15 residues. Here the CDR3 reads CAWSLPLGRNYGYTF. The CDR3 DNA follows: TGTGCCTGGAGCCTCCCGCTGGGACGGAACTATGGCTACACCTTC. The complete variable domain, with remaining parts taken from reference TRBV30 and TRBJ1-2, reads SQTIHQWPATLVQPVGSPLSLECTVEGTSNPNLYWYRQAAGRGLQLLFYSVGIGQISSEVPQNLSASRPQDRQFILSSKKLLLSDSGFYLCAWSLPLGRNYGYTFGSGTRLTVV.

The chain combines TRBV28 with TRBJ1-5; D may be TRBD1 (6 bases). This CDR3 comprises 15 residues. The V gene lost 2 bases and the J gene lost 7 bases, with 15 bases spanning the gap. Germline lookup yields CDR1 MDHEN and CDR2 SYDVKM. The CDR3 DNA sequence: TGTGCCAGCAGTTTACGCCAGGGGTATGCCCAGCCCCAGCATTTT. Translating it yields CASSLRQGYAQPQHF.

This clone has only a few counts. V and J are TRBV11-3 and TRBJ2-2; 9 positions match TRBD2. The CDR3 has 17 amino acids. CDR1 and CDR2 from the germline V gene are SGHNT and YENEEA. The V gene end was trimmed by 5 bases and the J gene end by 0 bases; junction bases not matched to a gene: 7. The CDR3 nucleotides read TGTGCCAGCAGCCCCGATAGCGGGAGATCGAACACCGGGGAGCTGTTTTTT. Amino acid sequence: CASSPDSGRSNTGELFF.

The chain combines TRBV10-3 with TRBJ2-3; 10 bases are shared with TRBD1. The V gene's germline CDR1 is ENHRY and CDR2 SYGVKD. The CDR3 loop spans 13 amino acids. V shed 7 bases, J shed 4 bases, and the junction held 2 bases outside the gene matches. DNA of the CDR3: TGTGCCATCAAAGGACAGGGGGCAGATACGCAGTATTTT. Its translation: CAIKGQGADTQYF.

This clone was detected only a few times. V gene TRBV11-3 combines with J gene TRBJ1-1, with no clear D. Trimming took off 5 bases at V and 1 base at J, with 11 bases between the two ends. The CDR3 is 14 amino acids. Germline V gene sequence: CDR1 SGHNT, CDR2 YENEEA. The CDR3 nucleotides read TGTGCCAGCAGCCCCCGCGGCGGGAACACTGAAGCTTTCTTT. Encoded protein: CASSPRGGNTEAFF.